The subject of this entry is one T cell receptor beta chain. Its antigen is currently unknown. An input of about 0.5 to 1 ug of RNA was subjected to reverse transcription using random hexamers. Amplification of the TCR beta CDR3 was carried out by immunoSEQ multiplex PCR, which spanned a total of 54 Vbeta and 13 Jbeta segments. Each CDR3 protein gets one entry after TCRdb re-called the immunoSEQ multiplex PCR reads with MiXCR. The sample has about 140,000 distinct CDR3 sequences, approximately 95% seen once; the top ten hold about 0.15%. TEMRA cells were FACS-enriched, unlike CD8+ and CD4+ T cells, which were negatively isolated. V lost 5 bases, J lost 4 bases, and 26 bases lay in between. This CDR3 contains 19 residues. The data originate from a study of CD8 T cells in Susac syndrome. Study-wide results and caveats: The CD4+ T cell repertoires of Susac syndrome were found to show no clonal expansion.

The receptor was derived from a human donor with Susac syndrome. The sequenced sample was CD4+ T cells from PBMCs. This chain uses TRBV12-3 or TRBV12-4 with TRBJ2-2; maybe TRBD1 (6 bases). DNA for the CDR3: TGTGCCAGCAGTCTAACGGGACACTTGACAACTTCCCCCACCGGGGAGCTGTTTTTT. Protein sequence: CASSLTGHLTTSPTGELFF.